This TCR beta chain was obtained from a study of shared clonotypes between healthy human individuals (dated by TCRdb to 2019 to 2021). Looking at the study overall: A couple of women and a few men aged 18 to 49 years were included in the cohort. Libraries were prepared and TCR repertoires were sequenced by different laboratories using diverse techniques, in order to increase sequencing depth and limit assay-specific biases. Blood TCR repertoires of several healthy adults were deeply sequenced to estimate repertoire size and the extent of clonotype sharing between individuals. Leukapheresis yielded between about 0.8 and 9.5 billion PBMCs per donor. For each donor, CD4 naive and CD4 memory were each run on three plates, CD8 naive on two plates, and CD8 memory on one plate.

Broader findings and caveats from the paper: Clonotypes shared by all four sorted-subset donors showed higher generation probabilities than non-shared clonotypes. Pairwise subsampling led to the expectation that sequencing depth would affect the degree of clonotype sharing among donors. Approximately 4.8% of naive CD4, around 3.6% of naive CD8, about 2.4% of memory CD4, and 0.35% to 0.5% of memory CD8 clonotypes were shared across several donors. Because the study included a small number of donors, the genetic and exposure-history diversity represented was limited. Naive subsets generally had larger estimated clonotype richness than memory subsets. Even with the large sequencing depth, rarefaction of the sorted-subset datasets indicated that sequencing was incomplete. Sampling was restricted to blood, and TCR repertoires in tissue are likely to differ from TCR repertoires in blood.

Using the deep immunoSEQ assay, multiplex PCR amplified TCR CDR3 regions from genomic DNA. Extracted genomic DNA from each cell subset was distributed evenly across all wells of several immunoSEQ 96-well plates, and each plate was treated as a replicate. Each replicate PCR for sorted subsets received roughly 0.2 ug genomic DNA, equal to roughly 29,000 T cell genomes. The purified libraries were quantified using a Qubit 3.0 fluorometer, sized with a Bioanalyzer 2100, and then quantified again using the KAPA Library Quantification kit. Each immunoSEQ 96-well plate was sequenced on its own single-read 150-cycle Illumina NextSeq 550 flow cell. The paper's data handling went like this. The immunoSEQ output contained only junctional sequences without quality scores, so filtering could not match that applied to full-length reads. Sequences were annotated with PyIR, a Python wrapper for IgBLAST v1.9, using IMGT germline references to assign V/J genes and CDR3. Reads were filtered out if the reads had weak V/J assignments (E-value above 1e-6), no CDR3, stop codons, out-of-frame junctions, or ambiguous translated residues. V3J clonotypes were defined as sequences sharing the same inferred V gene, J gene, and CDR3 amino acid sequence. To compute the percentage overlap between repertoires, the number of shared unique clonotypes was divided by the size of the smaller repertoire. RTK rarefaction, the Chao1 estimator, and Recon v2.1 estimates of unobserved clonotypes were used to assess repertoire richness. Generation probabilities were computed with OLGA for all TCRbeta clonotypes obtained by the gDNA method from a few donors. What TCRdb holds here is the immuneACCESS table cut down to in-frame rearrangements. Part of the clones is not present; checked against another copy, under half of the missing clones reflect an unresolved V gene, and the others are unexplained. V, J and clone size were drawn from that table, and D and trimming were deduced from the DNA. Across this sample there are 2 million to 2.5 million clones, with 85% to 95% seen only once. The ten largest clonotypes hold around 0.4% of the sample.

Counted from cysteine to phenylalanine, this CDR3 has 14 amino acids. Here the CDR3 DNA is all that survives: 42 bases in frame from base 1. V is reduced by 6 bases and J by 1 base, leaving a spacing of 12 bases between them. The germline V gene gives CDR1 as SNHLY and CDR2 as FYNNEI. The donors were healthy, HIV-negative adults with no recently reported acute infections or vaccinations. All donors were Caucasian adults living in Nashville, Tennessee, USA. CD4+ T cells were enriched by magnetic negative selection, after which naive cells were positively selected on CD45RA and the negative fraction was taken as the memory subset. Blood was collected by leukapheresis, and PBMCs were isolated by Ficoll-Histopaque density gradient centrifugation and then cryopreserved in liquid nitrogen vapor phase. Purity and quantity of every magnetically sorted T cell population were checked by analytical flow cytometry. Each sorted fraction had its genomic DNA isolated and then quantified by UV absorbance on a Nanodrop 2000c.

Comment on this clone: This receptor's antigen is unknown. Qualities for individual bases were not recorded, and no much larger clone is one base off.

The sequence was collected from a young man in good health. Some clones in this sample may be carry-over from other donors' samples. In this chain, TRBV2 is recombined with TRBJ2-5; tentative D gene TRBD2, with 6 bases matching. The source material was naive CD4+ T cells from PBMCs. The cell subset or site label corresponds to: CD45RA+ positively selected. Read as DNA, the sequence is TGTGCCAGCAGCGTCCGGGGGAGCCAAGAGACCCAGTACTTC. Its amino acids are CASSVRGSQETQYF. The variable domain in full, with residues beyond the CDR3 obtained from the reference TRBV2 and TRBJ2-5 genes, is EPEVTQTPSHQVTQMGQEVILRCVPISNHLYFYWYRQILGQKVEFLVSFYNNEISEKSEIFDDQFSVERPDGSNFTLKIRSTKLEDSAMYFCASSVRGSQETQYFGPGTRLLVL.